One TCR beta chain is described in this entry. Its cognate antigen is unknown. Samples came from axillary lymph nodes draining the breast cancer. The record originates from a study of breast tumors, draining lymph nodes, adjacent tissues. Via MiXCR, TCRdb re-called the multiplex PCR reads, giving one row per CDR3 protein. Found here are tens of thousands of distinct CDR3 sequences, roughly 28% of them singletons; the top ten hold more than 8%. Germline CDR1 reads LGHNA; CDR2 reads YNFKEQ. The V end was cut by 0 bases, the J end by 7 bases, with 10 bases between. The CDR3 has 15 amino acids. Study-wide points: Compared with lymph nodes, tumors were less diverse; compared with nontumor tissue, more. Data fit most tumor T cells coming from lymph node, expanding in tumor. Data only fit, rather than demonstrated, lymph node origin of most tumor T cells.

This receptor was taken from a female donor with breast cancer. Some clones in this sample may be carry-over from other donors' samples. The rearrangement links TRBV4-2 to TRBJ1-6; D unresolved. The sequencing input was axillary lymph node tissue. CDR3 residues: CASSQEATANSPLHF. CDR3 DNA sequence: TGTGCCAGCAGCCAAGAAGCAACCGCGAATTCACCCCTCCACTTT.